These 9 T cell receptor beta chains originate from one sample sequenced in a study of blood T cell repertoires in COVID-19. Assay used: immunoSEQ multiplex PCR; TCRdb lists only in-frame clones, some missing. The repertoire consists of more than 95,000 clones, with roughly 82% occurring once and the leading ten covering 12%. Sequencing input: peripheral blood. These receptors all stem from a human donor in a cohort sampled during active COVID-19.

As DNA, the CDR3 is TGCGCCAGCAGCTTGGCTCTGTCACAGGGGTTTGAAAAACTGTTTTTT. Amino acids: CASSLALSQGFEKLFF. The gene calls are TRBV5-1 and TRBJ1-4; 7 bases are a match to TRBD1. CDR1 SGHRS and CDR2 YFSETQ come from the germline V gene. V shed 0 bases, J shed 7 bases, and the junction held 9 bases outside the gene matches. The CDR3 length is 16 residues.

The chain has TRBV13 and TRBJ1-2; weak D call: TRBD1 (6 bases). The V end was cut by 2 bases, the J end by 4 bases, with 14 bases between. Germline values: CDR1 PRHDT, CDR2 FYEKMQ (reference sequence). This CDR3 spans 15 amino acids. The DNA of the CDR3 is TGTGCCAGCAGCTTAACCGCAGGGGCCCGCTATGGCTACACCTTC. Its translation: CASSLTAGARYGYTF.

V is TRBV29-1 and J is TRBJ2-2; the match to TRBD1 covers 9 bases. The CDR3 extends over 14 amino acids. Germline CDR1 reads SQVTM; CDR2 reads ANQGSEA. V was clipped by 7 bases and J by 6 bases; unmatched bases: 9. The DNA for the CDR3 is TGCAGCGCGTCGAGACAGGGGGATCCCGGGGAGCTGTTTTTT. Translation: CSASRQGDPGELFF.

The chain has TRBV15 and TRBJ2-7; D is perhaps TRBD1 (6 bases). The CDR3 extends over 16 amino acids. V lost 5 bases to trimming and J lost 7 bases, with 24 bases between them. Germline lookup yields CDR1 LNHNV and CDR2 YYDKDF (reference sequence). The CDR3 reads CATSYTSRGLRWEQYF. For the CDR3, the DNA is TGTGCCACCAGCTACACAAGCAGGGGTTTACGATGGGAGCAGTACTTC.

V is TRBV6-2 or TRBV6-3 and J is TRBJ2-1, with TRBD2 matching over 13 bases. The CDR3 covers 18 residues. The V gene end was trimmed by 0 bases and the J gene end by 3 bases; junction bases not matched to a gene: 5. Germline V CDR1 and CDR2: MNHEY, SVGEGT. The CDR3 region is CASSYSGLAGDVYNEQFF. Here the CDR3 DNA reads TGTGCCAGCAGTTACTCTGGACTAGCGGGGGATGTCTACAATGAGCAGTTCTTC.

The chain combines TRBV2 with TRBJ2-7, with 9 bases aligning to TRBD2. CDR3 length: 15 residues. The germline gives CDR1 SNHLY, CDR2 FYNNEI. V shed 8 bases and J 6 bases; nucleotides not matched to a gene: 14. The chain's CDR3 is CASGDFAGGLGEQYF. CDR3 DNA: TGTGCCAGCGGGGATTTCGCGGGGGGGCTGGGCGAGCAGTACTTC.

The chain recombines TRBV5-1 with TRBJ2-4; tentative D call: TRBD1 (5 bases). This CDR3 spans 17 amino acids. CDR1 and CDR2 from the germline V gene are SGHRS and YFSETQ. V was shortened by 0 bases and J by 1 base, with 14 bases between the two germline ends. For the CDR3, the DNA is TGCGCCAGCAGCTTGGTTGTAGGGGTGGGTGCCAAAAACATTCAGTACTTC. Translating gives CASSLVVGVGAKNIQYF.

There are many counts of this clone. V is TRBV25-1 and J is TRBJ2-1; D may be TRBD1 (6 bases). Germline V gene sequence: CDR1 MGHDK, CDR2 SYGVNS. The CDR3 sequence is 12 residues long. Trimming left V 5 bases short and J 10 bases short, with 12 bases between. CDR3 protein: CASSTTGWEQFF. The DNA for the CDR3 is TGTGCCAGCAGTACCACAGGGTGGGAGCAGTTCTTC.

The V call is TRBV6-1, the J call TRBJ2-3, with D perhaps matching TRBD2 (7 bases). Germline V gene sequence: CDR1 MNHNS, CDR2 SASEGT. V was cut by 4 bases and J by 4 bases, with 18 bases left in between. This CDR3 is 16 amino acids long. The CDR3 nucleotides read TGTGCCAGCAGTGTAGTAGGGGGGGGGCTTTCAGATACGCAGTATTTT. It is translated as CASSVVGGGLSDTQYF.